The clone carrying this TCR beta chain appeared a few times. Donors had no recently reported acute infections or vaccinations and were HIV-negative. This specimen belongs to a study of shared clonotypes between healthy human individuals. This CDR3 has 15 amino acids. Germline-derived CDR1 and CDR2 are SGHRS and YFSETQ. Trimming cost V 1 base and J 9 bases; bases outside gene matches: 11. Original processing notes: ImmunoSEQ supplied junction-only sequences lacking quality scores, so filtering was different. Profiled with immunoSEQ multiplex PCR; TCRdb holds only in-frame clones, not every one. The DNA gave D and trimming, while V, J and clone size come from that table. The sample includes 95,000 to 120,000 clones, under 70% of them seen just once.

The sequencing sample was made of memory CD8+ T cells sorted from blood. Subset noted: CD45RO+ cells pooled with CCR7-negative TemRA cells. This chain joins TRBV5-1 and TRBJ2-7; 9 nucleotides align to TRBD2. This TCR came from a woman in her 30s in good health. CDR3 loop: CASSLSAGGPRGQYF. The CDR3 DNA sequence: TGCGCCAGCAGCTTGAGCGCGGGAGGGCCGCGGGGGCAGTACTTC.